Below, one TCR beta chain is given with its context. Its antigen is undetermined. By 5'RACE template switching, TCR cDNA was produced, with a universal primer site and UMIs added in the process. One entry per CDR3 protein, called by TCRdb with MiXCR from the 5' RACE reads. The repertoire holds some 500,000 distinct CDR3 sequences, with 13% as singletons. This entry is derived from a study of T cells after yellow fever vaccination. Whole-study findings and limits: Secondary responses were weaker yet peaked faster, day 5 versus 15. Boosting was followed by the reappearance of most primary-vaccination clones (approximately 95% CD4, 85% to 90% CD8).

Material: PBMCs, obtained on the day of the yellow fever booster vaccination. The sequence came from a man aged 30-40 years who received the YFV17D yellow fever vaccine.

The CDR3 region is CASSASGHSGEQYF. For the CDR3, the DNA is TGTGCCAGCAGCGCTAGCGGACACTCGGGCGAGCAGTACTTC. This sequence joins TRBV11-2 and TRBJ2-7, with 7 bases fitting TRBD2. Germline V gene sequence: CDR1 SGHAT, CDR2 FQNNGV. J was trimmed by 6 bases and V by 5 bases; bases with no gene match: 10. This CDR3 comprises 14 residues. Complete variable domain (other parts from reference TRBV11-2 and TRBJ2-7): EAGVAQSPRYKIIEKRQSVAFWCNPISGHATLYWYQQILGQGPKLLIQFQNNGVVDDSQLPKDRFSAERLKGVDSTLKIQPAKLEDSAVYLCASSASGHSGEQYFGPGTRLTVT.